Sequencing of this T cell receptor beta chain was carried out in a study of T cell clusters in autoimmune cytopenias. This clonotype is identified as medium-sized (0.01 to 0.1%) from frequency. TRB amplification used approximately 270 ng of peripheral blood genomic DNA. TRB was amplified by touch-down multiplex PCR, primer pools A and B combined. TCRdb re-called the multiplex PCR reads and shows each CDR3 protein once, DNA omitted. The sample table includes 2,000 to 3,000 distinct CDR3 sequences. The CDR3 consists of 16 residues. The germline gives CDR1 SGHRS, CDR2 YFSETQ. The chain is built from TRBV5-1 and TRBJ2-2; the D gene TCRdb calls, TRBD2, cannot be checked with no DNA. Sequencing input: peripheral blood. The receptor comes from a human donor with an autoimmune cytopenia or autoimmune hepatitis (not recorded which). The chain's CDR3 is CASSRRLAGLTGELFF.